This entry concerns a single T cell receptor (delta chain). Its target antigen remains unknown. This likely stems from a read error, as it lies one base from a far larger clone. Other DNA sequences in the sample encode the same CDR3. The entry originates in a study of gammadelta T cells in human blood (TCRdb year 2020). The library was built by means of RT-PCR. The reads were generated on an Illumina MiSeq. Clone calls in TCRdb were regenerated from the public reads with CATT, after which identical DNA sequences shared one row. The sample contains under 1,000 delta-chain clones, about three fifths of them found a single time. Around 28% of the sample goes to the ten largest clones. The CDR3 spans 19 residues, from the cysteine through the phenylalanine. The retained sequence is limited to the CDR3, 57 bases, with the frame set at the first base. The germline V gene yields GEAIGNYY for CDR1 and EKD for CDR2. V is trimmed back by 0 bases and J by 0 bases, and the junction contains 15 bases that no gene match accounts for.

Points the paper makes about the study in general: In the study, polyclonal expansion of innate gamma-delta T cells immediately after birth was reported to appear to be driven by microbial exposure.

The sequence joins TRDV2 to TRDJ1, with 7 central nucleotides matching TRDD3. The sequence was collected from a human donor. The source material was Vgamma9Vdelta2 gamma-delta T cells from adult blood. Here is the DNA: TGTGCCTGTGACACCGCGGGCCCAGGGGGATGGTCCTACACCGATAAACTCATCTTT. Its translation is CACDTAGPGGWSYTDKLIF.